Listed below are T cell receptor beta chains from one sample, sequenced in a study of T cells in Graves' hyperthyroidism and ophthalmopathy. MiXCR, applied by TCRdb to the multiplex PCR reads, yields one record per CDR3 protein. The sample holds approximately 490,000 distinct CDR3 sequences, roughly 23% seen once. Sequenced material: blood. These receptors were taken from a woman in her seventies with Graves' ophthalmopathy. CDR3s include the opening cysteine and the closing phenylalanine or tryptophan. A D gene is named only where the DNA matches it firmly. Not all rows give a size; the values are once, few, many and, for expanded clones, a class.

CASRLAGGPPDTQYF,TGTGCCAGCAGATTAGCGGGAGGGCCTCCAGATACGCAGTATTTT,TRBD2,many,TRBJ2-3,TRBV28
CASSRAGTLTGELFF,TGTGCCAGCAGTCGAGCCGGGACTCTCACCGGGGAGCTGTTTTTT,NA,few,TRBJ2-2,TRBV27
CASSLVGQGPDTQYF,TGTGCCAGCAGCTTAGTGGGACAGGGACCAGATACGCAGTATTTT,TRBD1,few,TRBJ2-3,TRBV7-3
CASSDRDRRLF,TGTGCCAGCAGCGACCGGGACAGGCGGCTCTTC,TRBD1,NA,TRBJ2-1,TRBV2
CASSNSGSNTGELFF,TGTGCCAGTAGTAATAGCGGGAGTAATACCGGGGAGCTGTTTTTT,TRBD2,NA,TRBJ2-2,TRBV19
CASSPPLSYEQYF,TGTGCCAGCAGCCCCCCACTCTCCTACGAGCAGTACTTC,NA,many,TRBJ2-7,TRBV7-9
CASSSPGKRGPWAGNTIYF,TGTGCCAGCAGCTCCCCCGGGAAGCGGGGGCCGTGGGCCGGAAACACCATATATTTT,NA,NA,TRBJ1-3,TRBV7-9
CASSDHASGSSDTQYF,TGTGCCAGCAGCGACCATGCTAGCGGGAGTTCAGATACGCAGTATTTT,TRBD2,once,TRBJ2-3,TRBV9
CASRVDIASGNTIYF,TGTGCCAGTCGAGTCGATATTGCCTCTGGAAACACCATATATTTT,NA,NA,TRBJ1-3,TRBV19
CASSLFGRGRSGYTF,TGTGCCAGCAGCTTATTTGGCAGGGGGCGATCTGGCTACACCTTC,TRBD1,few,TRBJ1-2,TRBV11-2
CAWSKGSTDTQYF,TGTGCCTGGAGTAAGGGGAGCACAGATACGCAGTATTTT,NA,NA,TRBJ2-3,TRBV30
CASSSRGASGSNEQFF,TGTGCCAGCAGCTCACGGGGGGCTAGCGGGAGCAATGAGCAGTTCTTC,TRBD2,NA,TRBJ2-1,TRBV7-2
CASSPAGAGRETQYF,TGTGCCAGCAGCCCCGCTGGGGCGGGTCGGGAGACCCAGTACTTC,NA,NA,TRBJ2-5,TRBV5-4
CASSPVGGRGTEAFF,TGCGCCAGCAGCCCCGTAGGGGGGCGAGGTACTGAAGCTTTCTTT,NA,once,TRBJ1-1,TRBV5-1
CSKHSWTNSSYEQYF,TGCAGTAAACACTCTTGGACAAATAGCTCCTACGAGCAGTACTTC,NA,few,TRBJ2-7,TRBV20-1
CASSWGDRGNEKLFF,TGTGCCAGCAGCTGGGGTGACAGGGGAAATGAAAAACTGTTTTTT,TRBD1,few,TRBJ1-4,TRBV7-6
CSVEDRDGRVNEKLFF,TGCAGCGTTGAAGATCGGGATGGCCGGGTTAATGAAAAACTGTTTTTT,NA,NA,TRBJ1-4,TRBV29-1
CASTSGTGGSEQFF,TGTGCCAGCACCTCCGGGACAGGGGGCAGTGAGCAGTTCTTC,TRBD1,NA,TRBJ2-1,TRBV28
CASSPGSGVRETQYF,TGTGCCAGCAGCCCGGGTAGCGGGGTTCGGGAGACCCAGTACTTC,TRBD2,many,TRBJ2-5,TRBV7-2
CSVEDQQASYNEQFF,TGCAGCGTTGAAGATCAACAGGCCTCCTACAATGAGCAGTTCTTC,NA,NA,TRBJ2-1,TRBV29-1
CASGSRPLLEEQYF,TGTGCTAGTGGTTCACGACCCCTGCTTGAAGAGCAGTACTTC,NA,few,TRBJ2-7,TRBV12-5
CSAGALYEQYF,TGCAGTGCTGGGGCCCTCTACGAGCAGTACTTC,NA,NA,TRBJ2-7,TRBV20-1
CASSIRVASGELFF,TGTGCCAGTAGTATTAGAGTAGCATCCGGGGAGCTGTTTTTT,NA,NA,TRBJ2-2,TRBV19
CASSIRTQRETQYF,TGTGCCAGCAGCATCAGGACCCAGCGGGAGACCCAGTACTTC,NA,few,TRBJ2-5,TRBV7-8
CASRKEGSHEQFF,TGTGCCAGCAGGAAGGAGGGGTCCCATGAGCAGTTCTTC,NA,NA,TRBJ2-1,TRBV28
CASSRSEAQPQHF,TGTGCCAGCAGCCGGAGCGAGGCTCAGCCCCAGCATTTT,NA,many,TRBJ1-5,TRBV7-2
CSASRAGGVGNSPLHF,TGCAGTGCTAGCCGCGCGGGGGGCGTTGGTAATTCACCCCTCCACTTT,NA,NA,TRBJ1-6,TRBV20-1
CSARQDISRVNEQFF,TGCAGTGCTCGTCAGGACATCTCAAGAGTCAATGAGCAGTTCTTC,NA,NA,TRBJ2-1,TRBV20-1
CASSVGGRGPYEQYF,TGTGCCAGCAGCGTAGGAGGGAGGGGACCCTACGAGCAGTACTTC,TRBD2,few,TRBJ2-7,TRBV9
CASSGRRVGELFF,TGTGCCAGCAGTGGTCGGAGGGTCGGGGAGCTGTTTTTT,NA,once,TRBJ2-2,TRBV2
CASSLGPQSGGELFF,TGTGCCAGCAGCTTAGGTCCACAGAGTGGCGGGGAGCTGTTTTTT,NA,many,TRBJ2-2,TRBV7-2
CASSQGRASSEQYF,TGTGCCAGCAGCCAGGGCAGGGCGTCTTCCGAGCAGTACTTC,NA,few,TRBJ2-7,TRBV3-1
CASSSRLPGQGGDYNEQFF,TGTGCCAGCAGTTCACGACTACCGGGACAGGGTGGGGATTACAATGAGCAGTTCTTC,TRBD1,many,TRBJ2-1,TRBV28
CASSFSGRGRNQPQHF,TGTGCCAGCAGTTTCTCTGGGCGGGGGCGCAATCAGCCCCAGCATTTT,NA,NA,TRBJ1-5,TRBV7-2